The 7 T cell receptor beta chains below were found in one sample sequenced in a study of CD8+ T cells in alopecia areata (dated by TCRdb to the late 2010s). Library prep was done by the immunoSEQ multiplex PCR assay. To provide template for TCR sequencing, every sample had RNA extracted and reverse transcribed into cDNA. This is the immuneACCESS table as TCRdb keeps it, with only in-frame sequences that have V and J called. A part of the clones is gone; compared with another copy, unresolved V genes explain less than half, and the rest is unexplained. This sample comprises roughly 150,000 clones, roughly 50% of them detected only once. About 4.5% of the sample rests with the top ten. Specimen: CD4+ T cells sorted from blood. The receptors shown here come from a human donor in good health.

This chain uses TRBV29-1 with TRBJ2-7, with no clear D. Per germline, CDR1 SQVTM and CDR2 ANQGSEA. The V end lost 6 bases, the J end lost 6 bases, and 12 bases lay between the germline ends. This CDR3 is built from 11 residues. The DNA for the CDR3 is TGCAGCGTCTCCACCGCCCGCGAGCAGTACTTC. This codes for CSVSTAREQYF.

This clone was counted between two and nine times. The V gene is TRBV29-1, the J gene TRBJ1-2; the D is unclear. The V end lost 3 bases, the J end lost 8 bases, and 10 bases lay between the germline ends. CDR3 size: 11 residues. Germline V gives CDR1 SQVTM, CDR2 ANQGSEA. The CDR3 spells CSVERASGYTF. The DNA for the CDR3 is TGCAGCGTTGAGAGGGCTAGCGGCTACACCTTC.

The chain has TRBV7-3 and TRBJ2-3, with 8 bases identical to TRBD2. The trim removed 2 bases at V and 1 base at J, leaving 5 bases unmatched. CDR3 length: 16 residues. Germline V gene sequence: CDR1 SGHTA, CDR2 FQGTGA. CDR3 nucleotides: TGTGCCAGCAGCTTAGGGGCACTAGCGGGCACAGATACGCAGTATTTT. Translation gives CASSLGALAGTDTQYF.

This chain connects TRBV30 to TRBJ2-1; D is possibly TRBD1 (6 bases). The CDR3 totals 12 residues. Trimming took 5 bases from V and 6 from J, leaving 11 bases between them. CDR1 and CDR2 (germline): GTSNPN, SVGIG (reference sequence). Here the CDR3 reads CAWARGPNEQFF. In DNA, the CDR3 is TGTGCCTGGGCCAGGGGACCCAATGAGCAGTTCTTC.

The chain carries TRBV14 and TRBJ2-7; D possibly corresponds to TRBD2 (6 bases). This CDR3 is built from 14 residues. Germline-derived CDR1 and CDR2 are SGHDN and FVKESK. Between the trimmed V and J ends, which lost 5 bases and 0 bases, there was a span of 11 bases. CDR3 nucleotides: TGTGCCAGCAGCTTCGGGGGAAGCTCCTACGAGCAGTACTTC. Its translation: CASSFGGSSYEQYF.

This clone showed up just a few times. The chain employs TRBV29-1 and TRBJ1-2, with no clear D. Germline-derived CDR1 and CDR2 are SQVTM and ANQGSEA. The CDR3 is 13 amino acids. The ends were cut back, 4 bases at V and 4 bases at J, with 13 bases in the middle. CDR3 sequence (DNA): TGCAGCGTTGTACCCCGGGGTAGCTATGGCTACACCTTC. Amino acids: CSVVPRGSYGYTF.

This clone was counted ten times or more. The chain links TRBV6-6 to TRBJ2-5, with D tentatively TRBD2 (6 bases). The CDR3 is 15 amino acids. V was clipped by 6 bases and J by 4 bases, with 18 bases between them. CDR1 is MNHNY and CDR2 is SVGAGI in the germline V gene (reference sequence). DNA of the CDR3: TGTGCCAGCAGCCCCCTCAGAAACGGGGGAGAGACCCAGTACTTC. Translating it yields CASSPLRNGGETQYF.